In this sample, the clone carrying this T cell receptor (beta chain) turned up many times. Indicated time point: patch test 3, about 24 weeks after DPC sensitization. Treatment given: therapeutic diphenylcyclopropenone sensitization with weekly scalp DPC. Those who donated were patients with alopecia, 18 to 70 years of age, and suitable for DPC. Extraction of total RNA was performed on unfractionated whole blood. Individual cDNA molecules in this library carried unique molecular identifiers. Original processing notes: Samples ranged from roughly 20,000 to 700,000 TCRs, with a median of approximately 90,000. TCRdb passed the RACE reads through MiXCR, listing each CDR3 protein once. TCRdb, rather than the study authors, made the V and J calls. The sample lists tens of thousands of distinct CDR3 sequences, roughly a tenth occurring once. This entry is derived from a study of human T cells and chemical hapten exposure.

V lost 0 bases to trimming and J lost 5 bases, with 24 bases between them. Germline CDR1 SGHRS, CDR2 YFSETQ. The CDR3 sequence is 18 residues long. The sequences come from whole blood, collected in connection with sensitization to the hapten diphenylcyclopropenone (DPC). This TCR came from a woman in her fifties or sixties with alopecia areata. Some clones in this sample may be carry-over from other donors' samples. The genes are TRBV5-1 and TRBJ2-7, with D possibly TRBD2 on 6 matching bases. DNA of the CDR3: TGCGCCAGCAGCTTGGTCTACCCTAGCGTGACAATAACCCACGAGCAGTACTTC. This gives the protein CASSLVYPSVTITHEQYF.